This T cell receptor beta chain was profiled in a study of lymphopenia after photon versus proton radiotherapy. The study's findings and limits: Post-nadir diversity loss with photons came from oligoclonal expansion, particularly CD8+ Temra cells. Proton therapy kept repertoires fairly stable, unlike photons, which gained effector/memory cells.

About this clone: Antigen specificity is unknown.

TCRdb's copy holds only in-frame clones and misses some; the assay was immunoSEQ multiplex PCR. The repertoire holds over 50,000 clones, with approximately 86% as singletons. Sequenced here: peripheral blood, sampled from a patient treated with photon-based radiotherapy. The source is a man aged 35-49 years with gastric cancer.

The CDR3 region is CASSLGGGGEKLFF. The CDR3 nucleotides read TGTGCCAGCAGCTTAGGAGGGGGTGGCGAAAAACTGTTTTTT. The chain has TRBV11-2 and TRBJ1-4; D may be TRBD1 (6 bases). V lost 1 base and J lost 8, with 11 bases in between. The germline CDR1 and CDR2 sequences are SGHAT and FQNNGV. This CDR3 contains 14 residues.